This T cell receptor beta chain originates from a study of Tregs in tolerant kidney transplant recipients. Generated by immunoSEQ multiplex PCR, the TCRdb table keeps only in-frame clones and is missing some. Among some 250,000 clones listed, approximately 84% were seen once. CDR3 length equals 13 residues. Looked up from germline, CDR1 is WSHSY and CDR2 is SAAADI. The germline V and J ends were trimmed by 4 bases and 1 base, with 7 bases remaining between them. Thawed PBMCs were FACS-sorted into unstimulated CD4+CD25+CD127- regulatory T cells, CD4+CD25- non-regulatory cells, CD4 and CD8 cells. V gene TRBV10-2 combines with J gene TRBJ1-1; tentatively, D is TRBD1 (5 bases). Input material: CD4+ T cells from blood. The sequence was obtained from a human donor in good health. The CDR3 is CASSATGNTEAFF. Here the CDR3 DNA reads TGCGCCAGCAGTGCCACAGGGAACACTGAAGCTTTCTTT.